The clone carrying this T cell receptor (beta chain) was counted only a few times. This CDR3 is built from 12 residues. Trimming took 6 bases from V and 6 from J, leaving 10 bases between them. In germline, CDR1 is SGHVS, CDR2 FNYEAQ. Construction of the TCR beta libraries employed iRepertoire HTBI primers in conjunction with Arm-PCR of CDR3 regions. TCRdb re-derived calls from the multiplex PCR reads in MiXCR, one entry per CDR3 protein. The table includes hundreds of thousands of distinct CDR3 sequences, approximately 16% detected once. The entry originates in a study of regulatory T cells in long-lasting Graves disease. The time point was: newly diagnosed GD, antithyroid drugs for less than 3 months. The authors made the TCR library using RNA they extracted from PBMCs. In addition, the sample was reused for a study of T cells in Graves' hyperthyroidism and ophthalmopathy. That work contributes: The TCR CDR3 first-round RT-PCR relied on the HTBI primer set. The authors' 13 V-J model separated ophthalmopathy from stable hyperthyroidism.

Sequenced material: peripheral blood mononuclear cells (PBMCs), taken at new diagnosis, from a patient treated with antithyroid drugs. This sequence joins TRBV7-6 and TRBJ2-3; possibly TRBD1 for D (7 bases). The TCR originated in a woman between 35 and 50 years old with Graves disease. The CDR3 bases are TGTGCCAGCAGTTCAGGGGGGGATACGCAGTATTTT. This codes for CASSSGGDTQYF.